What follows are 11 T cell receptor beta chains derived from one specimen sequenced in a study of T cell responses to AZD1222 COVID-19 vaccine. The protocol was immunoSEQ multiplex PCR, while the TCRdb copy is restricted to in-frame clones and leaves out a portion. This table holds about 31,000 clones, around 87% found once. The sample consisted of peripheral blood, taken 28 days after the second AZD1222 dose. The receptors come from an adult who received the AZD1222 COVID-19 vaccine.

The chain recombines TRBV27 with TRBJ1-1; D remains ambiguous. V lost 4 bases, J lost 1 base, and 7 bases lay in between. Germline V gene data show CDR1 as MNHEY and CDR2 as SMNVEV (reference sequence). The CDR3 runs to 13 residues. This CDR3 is CASSSQRNTEAFF. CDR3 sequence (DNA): TGTGCCAGCAGTTCCCAGAGGAACACTGAAGCTTTCTTT.

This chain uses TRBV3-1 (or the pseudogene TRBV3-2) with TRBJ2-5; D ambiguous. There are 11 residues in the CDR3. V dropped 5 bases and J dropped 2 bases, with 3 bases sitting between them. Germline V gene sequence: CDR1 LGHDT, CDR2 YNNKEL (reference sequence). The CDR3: CASSNQETQYF. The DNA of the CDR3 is TGTGCCAGCAGCAATCAAGAGACCCAGTACTTC.

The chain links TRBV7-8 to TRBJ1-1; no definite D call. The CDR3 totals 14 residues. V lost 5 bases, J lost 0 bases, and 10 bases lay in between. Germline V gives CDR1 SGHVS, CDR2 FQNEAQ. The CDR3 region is CASSITLMNTEAFF. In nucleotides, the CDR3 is TGTGCCAGCAGCATTACACTAATGAACACTGAAGCTTTCTTT.

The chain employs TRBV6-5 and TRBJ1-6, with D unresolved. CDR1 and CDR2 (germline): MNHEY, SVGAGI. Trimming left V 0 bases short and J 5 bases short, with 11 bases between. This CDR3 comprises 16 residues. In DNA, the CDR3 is TGTGCCAGCAGTTACTCGAACCAACTTAATAATTCACCCCTCCACTTT. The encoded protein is CASSYSNQLNNSPLHF.

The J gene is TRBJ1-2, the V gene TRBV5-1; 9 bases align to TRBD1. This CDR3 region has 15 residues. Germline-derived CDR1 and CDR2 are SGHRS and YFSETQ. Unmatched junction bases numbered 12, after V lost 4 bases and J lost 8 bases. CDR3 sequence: CASSARTGESGGYTF. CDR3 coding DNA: TGCGCCAGCAGCGCGCGGACAGGGGAAAGCGGCGGCTACACCTTC.

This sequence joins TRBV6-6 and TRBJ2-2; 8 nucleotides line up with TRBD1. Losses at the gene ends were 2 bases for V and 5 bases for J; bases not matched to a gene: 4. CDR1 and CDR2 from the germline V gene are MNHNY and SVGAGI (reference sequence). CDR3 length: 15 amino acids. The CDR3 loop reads CASSYRTGWTGELFF. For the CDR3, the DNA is TGTGCCAGCAGTTACAGGACAGGGTGGACCGGGGAGCTGTTTTTT.

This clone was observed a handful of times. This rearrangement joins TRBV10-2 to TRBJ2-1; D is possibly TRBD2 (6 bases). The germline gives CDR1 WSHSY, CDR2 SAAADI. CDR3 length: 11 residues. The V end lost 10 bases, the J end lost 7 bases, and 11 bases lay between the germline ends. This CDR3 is CATIAVNEQFF. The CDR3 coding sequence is TGCGCCACAATAGCGGTTAATGAGCAGTTCTTC.

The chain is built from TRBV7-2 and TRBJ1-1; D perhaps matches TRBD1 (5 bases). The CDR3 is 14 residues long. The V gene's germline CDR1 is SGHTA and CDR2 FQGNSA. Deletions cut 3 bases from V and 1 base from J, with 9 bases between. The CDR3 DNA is TGTGCCAGCAGCTTCCCGGGGCCGAACACTGAAGCTTTCTTT. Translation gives CASSFPGPNTEAFF.

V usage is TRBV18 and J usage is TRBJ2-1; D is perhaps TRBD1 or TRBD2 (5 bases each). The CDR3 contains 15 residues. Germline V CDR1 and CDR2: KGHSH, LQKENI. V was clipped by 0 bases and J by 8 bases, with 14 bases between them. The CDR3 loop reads CASSPPVGTRDEQFF. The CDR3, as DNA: TGTGCCAGCTCACCACCGGTAGGGACCCGCGATGAGCAGTTCTTC. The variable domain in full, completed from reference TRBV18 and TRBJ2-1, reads NAGVMQNPRHLVRRRGQEARLRCSPMKGHSHVYWYRQLPEEGLKFMVYLQKENIIDESGMPKERFSAEFPKEGPSILRIQQVVRGDSAAYFCASSPPVGTRDEQFFGPGTRLTVL.

CDR3 in amino acids: CASRPGSQETQYF. CDR3 coding DNA: TGTGCCAGCAGACCAGGGTCTCAAGAGACCCAGTACTTC. The chain recombines TRBV3-1 (or the pseudogene TRBV3-2) with TRBJ2-5; TRBD1 is a possible D gene (5 bases). The ends were cut back, 6 bases at V and 2 bases at J, with 10 bases in the middle. Germline V lookup: CDR1 LGHDT, CDR2 YNNKEL (reference sequence). The CDR3 runs 13 residues.

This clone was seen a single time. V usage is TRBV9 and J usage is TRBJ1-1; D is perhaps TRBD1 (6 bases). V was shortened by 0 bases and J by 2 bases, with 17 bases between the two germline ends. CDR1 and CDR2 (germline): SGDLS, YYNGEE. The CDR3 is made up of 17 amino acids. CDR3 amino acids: CASSVGSGGSYNTEAFF. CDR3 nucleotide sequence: TGTGCCAGCAGCGTAGGAAGCGGGGGCAGTTATAACACTGAAGCTTTCTTT. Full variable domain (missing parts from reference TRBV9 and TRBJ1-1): DSGVTQTPKHLITATGQRVTLRCSPRSGDLSVYWYQQSLDQGLQFLIQYYNGEERAKGNILERFSAQQFPDLHSELNLSSLELGDSALYFCASSVGSGGSYNTEAFFGQGTRLTVV.